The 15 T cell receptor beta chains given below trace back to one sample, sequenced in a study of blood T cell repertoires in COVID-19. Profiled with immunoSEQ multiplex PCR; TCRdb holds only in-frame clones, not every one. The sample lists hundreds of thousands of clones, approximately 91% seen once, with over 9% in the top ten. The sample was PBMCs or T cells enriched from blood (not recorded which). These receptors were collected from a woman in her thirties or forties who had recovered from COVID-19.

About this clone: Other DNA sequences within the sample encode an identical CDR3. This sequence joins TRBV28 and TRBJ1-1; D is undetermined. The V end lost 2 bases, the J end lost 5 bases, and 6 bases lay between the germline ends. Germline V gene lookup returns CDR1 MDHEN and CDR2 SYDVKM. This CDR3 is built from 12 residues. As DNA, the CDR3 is TGTGCCAGCAGTTTACAGGTGACTGAAGCTTTCTTT. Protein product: CASSLQVTEAFF. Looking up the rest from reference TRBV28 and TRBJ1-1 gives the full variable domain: DVKVTQSSRYLVKRTGEKVFLECVQDMDHENMFWYRQDPGLGLRLIYFSYDVKMKEKGDIPEGYSVSREKKERFSLILESASTNQTSMYLCASSLQVTEAFFGQGTRLTVV.

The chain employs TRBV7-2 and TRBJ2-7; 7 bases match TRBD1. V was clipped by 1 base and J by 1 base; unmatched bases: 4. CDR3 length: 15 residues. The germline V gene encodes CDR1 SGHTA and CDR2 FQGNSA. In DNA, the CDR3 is TGTGCCAGCAGCTTAGTGGGGACAGTATCCTACGAGCAGTACTTC. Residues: CASSLVGTVSYEQYF.

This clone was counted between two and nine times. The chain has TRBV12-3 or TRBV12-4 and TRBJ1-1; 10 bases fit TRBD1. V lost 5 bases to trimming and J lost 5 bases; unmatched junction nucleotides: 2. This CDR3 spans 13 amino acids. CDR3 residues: CASSGTGVTEAFF. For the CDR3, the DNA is TGTGCCAGCAGTGGGACAGGGGTAACTGAAGCTTTCTTT.

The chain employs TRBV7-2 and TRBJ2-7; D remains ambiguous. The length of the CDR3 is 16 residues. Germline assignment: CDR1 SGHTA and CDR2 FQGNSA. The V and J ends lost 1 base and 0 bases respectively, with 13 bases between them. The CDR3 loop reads CASSLDSGLSSYEQYF. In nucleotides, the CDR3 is TGTGCCAGCAGCTTAGACTCAGGCCTGAGCTCCTACGAGCAGTACTTC. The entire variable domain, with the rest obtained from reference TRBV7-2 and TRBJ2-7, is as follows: GAGVSQSPSNKVTEKGKDVELRCDPISGHTALYWYRQSLGQGLEFLIYFQGNSAPDKSGLPSDRFSAERTGGSVSTLTIQRTQQEDSAVYLCASSLDSGLSSYEQYFGPGTRLTVT.

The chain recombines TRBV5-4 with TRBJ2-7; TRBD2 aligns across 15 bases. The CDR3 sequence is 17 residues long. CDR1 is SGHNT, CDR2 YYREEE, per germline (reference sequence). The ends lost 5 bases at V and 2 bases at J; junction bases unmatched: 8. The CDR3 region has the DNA TGTGCCAGCAGGAAGGGACTAGCGGGGGGCCTCGCCTACGAGCAGTACTTC. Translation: CASRKGLAGGLAYEQYF.

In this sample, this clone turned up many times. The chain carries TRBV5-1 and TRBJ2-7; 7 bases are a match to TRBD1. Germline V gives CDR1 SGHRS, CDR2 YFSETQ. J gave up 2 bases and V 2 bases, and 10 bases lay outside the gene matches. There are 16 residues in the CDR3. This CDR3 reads CASSLKVGDSPYEQYF. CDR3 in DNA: TGCGCCAGCAGCTTAAAGGTAGGGGACAGCCCCTACGAGCAGTACTTC.

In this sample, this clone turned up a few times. The CDR3 DNA sequence: TGTGCCAGCAGCCCCCAGATAGGGGCAGGTCCGAGGAACACTGAAGCTTTCTTT. Translated, it gives CASSPQIGAGPRNTEAFF. J is TRBJ1-1 and V is TRBV7-9, with D perhaps matching TRBD1 (5 bases). Trimming took off 5 bases at V and 1 base at J, with 23 bases between the two ends. Germline CDR1 and CDR2: SEHNR and FQNEAQ (reference sequence). This CDR3 has 18 residues.

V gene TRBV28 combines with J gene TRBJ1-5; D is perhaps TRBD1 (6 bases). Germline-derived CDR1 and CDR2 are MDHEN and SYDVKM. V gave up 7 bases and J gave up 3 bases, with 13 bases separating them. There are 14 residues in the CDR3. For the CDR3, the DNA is TGTGCCAGCACCTCCTGGGACAACAATCAGCCCCAGCATTTT. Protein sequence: CASTSWDNNQPQHF.

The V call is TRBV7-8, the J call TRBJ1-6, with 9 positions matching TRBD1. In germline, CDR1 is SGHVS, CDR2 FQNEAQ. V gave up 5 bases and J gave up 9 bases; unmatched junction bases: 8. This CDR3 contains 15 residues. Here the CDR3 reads CASSPTGQGTSPLHF. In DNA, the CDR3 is TGTGCCAGCAGCCCGACGGGACAGGGAACTTCACCCCTCCACTTT.

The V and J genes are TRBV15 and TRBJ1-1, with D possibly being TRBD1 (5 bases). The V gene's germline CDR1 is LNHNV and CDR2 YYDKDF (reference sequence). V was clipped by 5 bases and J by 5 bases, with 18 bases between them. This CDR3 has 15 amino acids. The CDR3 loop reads CATSRKIGGATEAFF. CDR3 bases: TGTGCCACCAGCCGTAAAATCGGGGGAGCAACTGAAGCTTTCTTT.

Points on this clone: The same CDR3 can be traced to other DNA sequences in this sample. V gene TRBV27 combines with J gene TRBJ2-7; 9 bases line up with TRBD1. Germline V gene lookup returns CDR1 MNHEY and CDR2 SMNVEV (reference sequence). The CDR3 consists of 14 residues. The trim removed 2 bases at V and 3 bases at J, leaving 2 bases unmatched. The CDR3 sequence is CASSLKGQGYEQYF. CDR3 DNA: TGTGCCAGCAGTTTAAAGGGACAGGGCTACGAGCAGTACTTC.

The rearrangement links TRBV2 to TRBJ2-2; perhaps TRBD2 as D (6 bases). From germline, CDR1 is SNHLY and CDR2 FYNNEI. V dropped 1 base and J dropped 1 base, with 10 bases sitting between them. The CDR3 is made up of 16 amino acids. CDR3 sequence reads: CASSEVERVNTGELFF. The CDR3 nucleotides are TGTGCCAGCAGTGAAGTAGAGCGGGTGAACACCGGGGAGCTGTTTTTT.

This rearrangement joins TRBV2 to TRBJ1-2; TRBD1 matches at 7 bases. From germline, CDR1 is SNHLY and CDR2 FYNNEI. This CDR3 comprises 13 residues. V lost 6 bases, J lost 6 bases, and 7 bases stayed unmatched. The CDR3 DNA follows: TGTGCCAGCAGAACCGGGACAGCTGATGGCTACACCTTC. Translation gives CASRTGTADGYTF. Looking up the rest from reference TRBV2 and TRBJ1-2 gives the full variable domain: EPEVTQTPSHQVTQMGQEVILRCVPISNHLYFYWYRQILGQKVEFLVSFYNNEISEKSEIFDDQFSVERPDGSNFTLKIRSTKLEDSAMYFCASRTGTADGYTFGSGTRLTVV.

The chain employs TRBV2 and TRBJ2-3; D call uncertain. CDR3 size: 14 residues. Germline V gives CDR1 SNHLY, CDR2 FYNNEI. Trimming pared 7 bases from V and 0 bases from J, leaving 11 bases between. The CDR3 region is CASILAISTDTQYF. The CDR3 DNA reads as TGTGCCAGCATACTTGCAATTAGCACAGATACGCAGTATTTT.

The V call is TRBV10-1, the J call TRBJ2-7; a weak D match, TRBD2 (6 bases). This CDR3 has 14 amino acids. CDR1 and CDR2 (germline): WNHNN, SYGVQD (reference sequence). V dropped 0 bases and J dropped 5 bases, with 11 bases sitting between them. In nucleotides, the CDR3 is TGCGCCAGCAGTGAGTCTTCGCCGGGGGACGAGCAGTACTTC. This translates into CASSESSPGDEQYF.